These T cell receptor beta chains were read from a single sample in a study of vaccination effects on CD4 cells after COVID-19. TCRdb's copy holds only in-frame clones and misses some; the assay was immunoSEQ multiplex PCR. The table records fewer than 40,000 clones, approximately 84% of them present only once. No antigen is known for these receptors. The sample in question was CD4+ T cells from PBMCs cultured with HCoV-NL63 spike peptides, obtained after COVID-19 vaccination. These receptors came from a human donor who received a COVID-19 vaccine. Some clones in this sample may be carry-over from other donors' samples. Both conserved end residues are part of each CDR3. D genes are given only for firm matches. The size field is filled for only some rows; it gives once, few, many or a size class.

v_call: TRBV5-1; d_call: -; j_call: TRBJ1-1; clone_size: -; cdr3_nt: TGCGCCAGCAGCTTCGGAGAGTTCATTGCTGAAGCTTTCTTT; cdr3_aa: CASSFGEFIAEAFF
v_call: TRBV3-1/TRBV3-2; d_call: TRBD2; j_call: TRBJ2-2; clone_size: -; cdr3_nt: TGTGCCAGCAGCACTCTAGCGGGTGCCGGGGAGCTGTTTTTT; cdr3_aa: CASSTLAGAGELFF
v_call: TRBV4-3; d_call: -; j_call: TRBJ1-2; clone_size: -; cdr3_nt: TGCGCCAGCAGCCGGGCGGCCACGGGTAACTATGGCTACACCTTC; cdr3_aa: CASSRAATGNYGYTF
v_call: TRBV2; d_call: -; j_call: TRBJ2-2; clone_size: -; cdr3_nt: TGTGCCAGCAGCCGGGACTTTAACACCGGGGAGCTGTTTTTT; cdr3_aa: CASSRDFNTGELFF
v_call: TRBV4-1; d_call: TRBD1; j_call: TRBJ2-2; clone_size: once; cdr3_nt: TGCGCCAGCAGCACGGGACAGGGGGCGCCCACCGGGGAGCTGTTTTTT; cdr3_aa: CASSTGQGAPTGELFF
v_call: TRBV9; d_call: -; j_call: TRBJ1-4; clone_size: -; cdr3_nt: TGTGCCAGCAGCGTAGGGGAGGTTGGGAAAAAACTGTTTTTT; cdr3_aa: CASSVGEVGKKLFF
v_call: TRBV6-5; d_call: -; j_call: TRBJ1-1; clone_size: -; cdr3_nt: TGTGCCAGCAGTAGTTCACAGGGGAACACTGAAGCTTTCTTT; cdr3_aa: CASSSSQGNTEAFF
v_call: TRBV5-8; d_call: -; j_call: TRBJ1-5; clone_size: -; cdr3_nt: TGTGCCAGCAGCGGGGGGGACCGACTCTATCAGCCCCAGCATTTT; cdr3_aa: CASSGGDRLYQPQHF
v_call: TRBV6-4; d_call: TRBD2; j_call: TRBJ2-3; clone_size: -; cdr3_nt: TGTGCCAGCAGTGTCGAGCGGGGGGCAGATACGCAGTATTTT; cdr3_aa: CASSVERGADTQYF
v_call: TRBV28; d_call: -; j_call: TRBJ2-3; clone_size: -; cdr3_nt: TGTGCCAGCAACCGTGCCAACACAGATACGCAGTATTTT; cdr3_aa: CASNRANTDTQYF
v_call: TRBV5-1; d_call: -; j_call: TRBJ1-6; clone_size: -; cdr3_nt: TGCGCCAGCAGCTTGACATCCCGACAGAATAATTCACCCCTCCACTTT; cdr3_aa: CASSLTSRQNNSPLHF
v_call: TRBV10-3; d_call: -; j_call: TRBJ2-2; clone_size: once; cdr3_nt: TGTGCCAGTAGTGGATCCACCGGGGAGCTGTTTTTT; cdr3_aa: CASSGSTGELFF
v_call: TRBV11-2; d_call: -; j_call: TRBJ1-4; clone_size: few; cdr3_nt: TGTGCCAGCAGCTTCTATCAACGGGGCATCACTAATGAAAAACTGTTTTTT; cdr3_aa: CASSFYQRGITNEKLFF